What follows describes a single T cell receptor beta chain. Its antigen is undetermined. This sample was included in a study of beta chain features in type 1 diabetes. The CDR3 sequence is 15 residues long. Germline V CDR1 and CDR2: SGDLS, YYNGEE. The junction had 5 bases not matched to a gene; V was cut back by 0 bases and J by 5 bases. Study-level results: At VDJ recombination sites, type 1 diabetes patients had fewer insertions and more deleted nucleotides. Among all four CD4+ subsets, Type 1 diabetes patients had TCRB CDR3s that were moderately but significantly shorter.

Of the isolated RNA, all was reverse transcribed, and so the sequenced material was expressed TCRB transcripts. This table comes from immunoSEQ multiplex PCR, and its TCRdb copy is limited to in-frame clones, with some not included. The sample records approximately 100,000 clones, 30% to 40% being singletons. Sequencing was done on a sample of stem cell memory CD4+ T cells from blood. The receptor was isolated from a woman between 18 and 29 years old in good health. The chain has TRBV9 and TRBJ2-1; 7 bases fit TRBD2. The CDR3 nucleotides read TGTGCCAGCAGCGTAGTCAGCGGGACCCACAATGAGCAGTTCTTC. It encodes CASSVVSGTHNEQFF.